The 4 T cell receptor beta chains below all came from one sample that was sequenced in a study of CD8+CD57+ T cells in acquired aplastic anemia. For CDR3 and TCR beta VDJ profiling, genomic DNA was the template used. TCRdb reanalysed the reads using MiXCR and keeps one entry per CDR3 protein. The data hold some 290,000 distinct CDR3 sequences, with 56% observed a single time. Sequencing was done on a sample of sorted CD4+, CD8+, or CD8+CD57+ T cells (not recorded which) from PBMCs. The receptors come from a human donor with severe aplastic anemia or a healthy control (not recorded which).

CDR3: CASIRQGNSPLHF. CDR3 nucleotides: TGTGCCAGCATCCGACAGGGGAATTCACCCCTCCACTTT. The V call is TRBV2, the J call TRBJ1-6; 8 bases are shared with TRBD1. CDR1 SNHLY and CDR2 FYNNEI come from the germline V gene. The CDR3 is 13 residues long. V lost 7 bases to trimming and J lost 7 bases; unmatched junction nucleotides: 3.

The genes are TRBV10-3 and TRBJ1-2, with D unresolved. This CDR3 has 12 residues. The V gene lost 6 bases and the J gene lost 0 bases, with 5 bases spanning the gap. Germline values: CDR1 ENHRY, CDR2 SYGVKD. The CDR3, as DNA: TGTGCCATCAGCTGGACTAACTATGGCTACACCTTC. Residues: CAISWTNYGYTF.

The chain combines TRBV20-1 with TRBJ2-1, with D tentatively TRBD1 (5 bases). Per germline, CDR1 DFQATT and CDR2 SNEGSKA (reference sequence). V shed 3 bases and J shed 2 bases, with 14 bases lying between them. The CDR3 covers 15 residues. CDR3 sequence reads: CSASQDSLTYNEQFF. The CDR3, as DNA: TGCAGTGCTAGCCAAGACAGCCTCACCTACAATGAGCAGTTCTTC.

The V and J genes are TRBV7-9 and TRBJ2-1; the D gene is possibly TRBD1 (6 bases). Germline V gene lookup returns CDR1 SEHNR and CDR2 FQNEAQ (reference sequence). The germline V and J ends were trimmed by 3 bases and 2 bases, with 11 bases remaining between them. This CDR3 is 15 amino acids long. CDR3 protein: CASSFGDTPYNEQFF. DNA for the CDR3: TGTGCCAGCAGCTTCGGGGACACCCCCTACAATGAGCAGTTCTTC.